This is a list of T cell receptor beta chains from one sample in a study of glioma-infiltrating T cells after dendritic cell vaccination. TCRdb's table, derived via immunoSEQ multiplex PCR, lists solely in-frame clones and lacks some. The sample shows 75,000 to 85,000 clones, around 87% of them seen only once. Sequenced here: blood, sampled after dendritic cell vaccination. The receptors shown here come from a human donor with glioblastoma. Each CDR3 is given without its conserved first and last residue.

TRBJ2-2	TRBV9	ASSVLAGVDAGELF
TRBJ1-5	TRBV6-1	ASSARGGNQPQH
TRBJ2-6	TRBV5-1	ASSRWTGLQGANVLT
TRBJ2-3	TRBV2	AFYMGKSGGLWTDTQY
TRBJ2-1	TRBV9	ASSPTSGGAKYNEQF
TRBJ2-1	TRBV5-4	ASSLDSEQF
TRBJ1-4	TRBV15	ATSPRGNGEKLF
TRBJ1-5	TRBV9	ASGQTDSNQPQH
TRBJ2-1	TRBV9	ASSVESKRDEQF
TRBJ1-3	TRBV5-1	ATSSGTASGNTIY
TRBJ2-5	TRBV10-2	ASLQETQY
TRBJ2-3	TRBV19	ASSPLGGFTDTQY
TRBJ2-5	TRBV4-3	ASSQAGRGHETQY
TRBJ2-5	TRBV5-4	ASSLDPQQETQY
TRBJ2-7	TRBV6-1	ASSPAGSYEQY
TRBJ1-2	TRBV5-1	ASSSFDQGADGYT
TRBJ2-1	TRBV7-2	ASSRGLAGYNEQF
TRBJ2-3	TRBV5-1	ASSLSGTGTDTQY
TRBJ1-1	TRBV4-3	ASSQTGTLGGTEAF
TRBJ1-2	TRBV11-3	ASSVLQGADYGYT
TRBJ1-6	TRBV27	ASSLMTGSSNSPLH
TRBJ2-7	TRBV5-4	ASSLWASPPYEQY
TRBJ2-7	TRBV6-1	ASSDQVSASGGPLYEQY
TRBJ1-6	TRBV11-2	ASSFGRGRQGINSPLH
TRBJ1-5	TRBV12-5	ASGPDSSNQPQH
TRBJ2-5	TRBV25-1	ASSLQDRVGETQY
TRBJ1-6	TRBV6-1	ASIGHINSPLH
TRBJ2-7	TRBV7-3	ASSMDRGLSYEQY
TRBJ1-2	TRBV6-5	ASRRRGQDGYT
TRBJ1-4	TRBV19	ASRGRENEKLF
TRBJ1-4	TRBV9	ASSAGQGVGEKLF
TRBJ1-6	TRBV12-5	ASGSGSNSPLH
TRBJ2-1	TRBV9	ASSVRAGESVYNEQF
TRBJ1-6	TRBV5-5	ASSLLYLPGQLNSPLH
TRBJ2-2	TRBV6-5	ASRAQSSGTGELF
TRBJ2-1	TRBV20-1	SATGGGEQF
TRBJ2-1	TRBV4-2	ASSPETSGGEQF
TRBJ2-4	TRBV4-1	ASSQVGQTKNIQY
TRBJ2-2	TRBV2	ASSGQAAPAGELF
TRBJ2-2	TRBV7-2	ASSPGSWTANTGELF
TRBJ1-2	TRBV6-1	AGGKVGFSYGYT
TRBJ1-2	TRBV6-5	ASTASGTRVGYT